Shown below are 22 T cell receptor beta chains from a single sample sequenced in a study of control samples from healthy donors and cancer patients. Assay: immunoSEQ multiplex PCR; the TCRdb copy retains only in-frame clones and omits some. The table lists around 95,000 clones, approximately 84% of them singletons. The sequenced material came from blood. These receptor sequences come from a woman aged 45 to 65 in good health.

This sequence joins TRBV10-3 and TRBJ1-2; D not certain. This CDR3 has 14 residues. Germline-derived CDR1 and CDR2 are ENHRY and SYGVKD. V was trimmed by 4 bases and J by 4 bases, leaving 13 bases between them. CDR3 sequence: CAISGESIPYGYTF. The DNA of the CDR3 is TGTGCCATCAGTGGAGAGTCGATACCCTATGGCTACACCTTC.

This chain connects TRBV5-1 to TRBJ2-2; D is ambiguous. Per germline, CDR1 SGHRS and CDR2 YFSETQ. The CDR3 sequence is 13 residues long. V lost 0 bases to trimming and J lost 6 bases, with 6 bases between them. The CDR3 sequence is CASSLAAAGELFF. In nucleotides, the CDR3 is TGCGCCAGCAGCTTGGCGGCGGCCGGGGAGCTGTTTTTT.

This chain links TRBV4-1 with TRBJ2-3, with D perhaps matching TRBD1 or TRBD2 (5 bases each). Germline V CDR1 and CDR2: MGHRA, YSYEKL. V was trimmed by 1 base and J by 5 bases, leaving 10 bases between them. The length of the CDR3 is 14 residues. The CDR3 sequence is CASSQVGVGDTQYF. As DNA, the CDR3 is TGCGCCAGCAGCCAAGTGGGGGTGGGAGATACGCAGTATTTT.

The CDR3 nucleotides are TGTGCCAGTAGCCATTCGCAGGGGACTGAAGCTTTCTTT. Encoded protein: CASSHSQGTEAFF. The chain employs TRBV19 and TRBJ1-1; the D gene is possibly TRBD1 (6 bases). This CDR3 comprises 13 residues. Germline CDR1 is LNHDA and CDR2 is SQIVND (reference sequence). Trimming stripped 6 bases from V and 5 bases from J, with 13 bases between.

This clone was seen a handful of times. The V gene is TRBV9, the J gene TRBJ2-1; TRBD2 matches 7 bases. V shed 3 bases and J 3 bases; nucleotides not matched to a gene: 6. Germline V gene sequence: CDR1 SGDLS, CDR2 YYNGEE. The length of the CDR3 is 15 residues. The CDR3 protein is CASSERGLDYNEQFF. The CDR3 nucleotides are TGTGCCAGCAGCGAGCGGGGACTCGACTACAATGAGCAGTTCTTC.

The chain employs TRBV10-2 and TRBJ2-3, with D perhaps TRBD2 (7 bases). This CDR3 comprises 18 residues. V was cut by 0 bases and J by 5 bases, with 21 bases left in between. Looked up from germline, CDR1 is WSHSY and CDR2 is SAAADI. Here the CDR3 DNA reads TGCGCCAGCAGTGAGTCTCTGGTTTGGGGGGGGGCCAGAGATACGCAGTATTTT. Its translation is CASSESLVWGGARDTQYF.

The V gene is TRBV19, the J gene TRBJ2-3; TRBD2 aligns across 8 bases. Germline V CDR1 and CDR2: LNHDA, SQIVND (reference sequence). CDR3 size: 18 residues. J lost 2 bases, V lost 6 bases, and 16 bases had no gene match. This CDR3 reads CASSKPGTRGWDTDTQYF. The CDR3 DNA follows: TGTGCCAGTAGCAAACCCGGGACTAGGGGATGGGACACAGATACGCAGTATTTT.

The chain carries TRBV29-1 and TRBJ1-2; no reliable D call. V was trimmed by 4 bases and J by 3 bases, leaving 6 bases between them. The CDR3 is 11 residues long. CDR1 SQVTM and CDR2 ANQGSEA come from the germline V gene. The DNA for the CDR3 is TGCAGCGTTGGGCAGTACTATGGCTACACCTTC. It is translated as CSVGQYYGYTF. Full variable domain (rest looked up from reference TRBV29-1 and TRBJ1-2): SAVISQKPSRDICQRGTSLTIQCQVDSQVTMMFWYRQQPGQSLTLIATANQGSEATYESGFVIDKFPISRPNLTFSTLTVSNMSPEDSSIYLCSVGQYYGYTFGSGTRLTVV.

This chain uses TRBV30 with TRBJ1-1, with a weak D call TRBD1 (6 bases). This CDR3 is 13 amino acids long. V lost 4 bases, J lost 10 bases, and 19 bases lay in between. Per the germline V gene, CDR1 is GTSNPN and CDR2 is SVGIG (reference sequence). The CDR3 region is CAWTPFLDRRAFF. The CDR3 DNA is TGTGCCTGGACGCCCTTCCTTGACAGGCGAGCTTTCTTT.

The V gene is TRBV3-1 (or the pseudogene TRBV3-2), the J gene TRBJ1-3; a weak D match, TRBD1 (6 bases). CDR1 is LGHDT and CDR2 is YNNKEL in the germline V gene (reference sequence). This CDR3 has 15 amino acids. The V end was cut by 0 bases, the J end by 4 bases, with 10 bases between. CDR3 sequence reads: CASSQEGARGNTIYF. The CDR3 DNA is TGTGCCAGCAGCCAAGAGGGGGCGCGGGGAAACACCATATATTTT.

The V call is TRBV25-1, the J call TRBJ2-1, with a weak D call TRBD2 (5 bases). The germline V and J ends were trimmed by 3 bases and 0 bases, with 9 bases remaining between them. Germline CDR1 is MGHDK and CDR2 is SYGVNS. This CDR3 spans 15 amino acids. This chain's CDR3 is CASSDTGTSYNEQFF. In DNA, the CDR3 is TGTGCCAGCAGTGACACGGGAACCTCCTACAATGAGCAGTTCTTC.

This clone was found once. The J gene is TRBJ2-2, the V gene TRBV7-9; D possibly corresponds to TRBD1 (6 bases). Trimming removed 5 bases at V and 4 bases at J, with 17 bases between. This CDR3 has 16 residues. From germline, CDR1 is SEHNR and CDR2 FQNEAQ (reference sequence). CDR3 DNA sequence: TGTGCCAGCAGCCCATCGGGCAGGGGCCCCACCGGGGAGCTGTTTTTT. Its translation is CASSPSGRGPTGELFF. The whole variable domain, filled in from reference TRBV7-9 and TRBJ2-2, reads DTGVSQNPRHKITKRGQNVTFRCDPISEHNRLYWYRQTLGQGPEFLTYFQNEAQLEKSRLLSDRFSAERPKGSFSTLEIQRTEQGDSAMYLCASSPSGRGPTGELFFGEGSRLTVL.

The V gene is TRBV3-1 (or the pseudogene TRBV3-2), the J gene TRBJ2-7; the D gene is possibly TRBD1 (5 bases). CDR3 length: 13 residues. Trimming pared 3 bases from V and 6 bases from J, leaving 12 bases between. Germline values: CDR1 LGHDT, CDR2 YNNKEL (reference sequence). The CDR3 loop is CASSQGQSGEQYF. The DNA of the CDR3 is TGTGCCAGCAGCCAGGGGCAGTCGGGCGAGCAGTACTTC.

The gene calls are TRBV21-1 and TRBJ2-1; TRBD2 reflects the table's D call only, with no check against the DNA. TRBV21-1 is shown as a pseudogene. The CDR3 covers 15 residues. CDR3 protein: CASTVPPPSGNEQFF. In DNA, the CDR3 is TGTGCCAGCACTGTCCCCCCCCCTAGCGGCAATGAGCAGTTCTTC.

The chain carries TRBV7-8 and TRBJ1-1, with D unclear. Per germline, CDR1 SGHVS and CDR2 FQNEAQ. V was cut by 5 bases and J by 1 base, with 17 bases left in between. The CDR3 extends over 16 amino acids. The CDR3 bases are TGTGCCAGCAGCCCCAGATCGCGGTCCTCGAACACTGAAGCTTTCTTT. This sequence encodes CASSPRSRSSNTEAFF. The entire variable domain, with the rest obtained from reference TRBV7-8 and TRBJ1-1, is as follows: GAGVSQSPRYKVAKRGQDVALRCDPISGHVSLFWYQQALGQGPEFLTYFQNEAQLDKSGLPSDRFFAERPEGSVSTLKIQRTQQEDSAVYLCASSPRSRSSNTEAFFGQGTRLTVV.

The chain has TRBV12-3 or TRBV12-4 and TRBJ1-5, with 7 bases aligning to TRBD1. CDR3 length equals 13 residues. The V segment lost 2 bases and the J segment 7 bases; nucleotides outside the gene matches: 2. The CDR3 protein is CASSLTGEQPQHF. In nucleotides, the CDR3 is TGTGCCAGCAGTTTAACAGGGGAACAGCCCCAGCATTTT.

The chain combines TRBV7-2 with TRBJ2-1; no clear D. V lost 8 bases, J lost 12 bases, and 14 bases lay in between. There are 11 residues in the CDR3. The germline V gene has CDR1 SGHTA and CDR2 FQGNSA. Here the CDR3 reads CASGPMSGQFF. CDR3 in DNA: TGTGCCAGCGGCCCCATGAGTGGGCAGTTCTTC.

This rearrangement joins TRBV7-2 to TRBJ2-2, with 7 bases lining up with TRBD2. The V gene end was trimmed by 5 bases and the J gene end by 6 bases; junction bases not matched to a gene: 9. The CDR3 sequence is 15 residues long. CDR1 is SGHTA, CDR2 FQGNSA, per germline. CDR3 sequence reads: CASSGSTSSAGELFF. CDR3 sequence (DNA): TGTGCCAGCAGCGGGTCGACTAGCTCCGCCGGGGAGCTGTTTTTT.

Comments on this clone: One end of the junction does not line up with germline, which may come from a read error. The chain's CDR3 is CSVEGTGQGFSF. CDR3 nucleotide sequence: TGCAGCGTTGAAGGTACGGGACAGGGCTTCTCCTTC. The chain uses TRBV29-1 and TRBJ1-2; 9 bases align to TRBD1. The V gene's germline CDR1 is SQVTM and CDR2 ANQGSEA. The CDR3 extends over 12 amino acids.

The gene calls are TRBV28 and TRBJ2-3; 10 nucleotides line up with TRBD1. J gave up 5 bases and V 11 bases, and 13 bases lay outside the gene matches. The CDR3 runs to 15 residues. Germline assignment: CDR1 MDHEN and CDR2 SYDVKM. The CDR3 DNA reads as TGTGCCTCTCCCCCGGGACAGGGGCGGGGAGATACGCAGTATTTT. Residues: CASPPGQGRGDTQYF.

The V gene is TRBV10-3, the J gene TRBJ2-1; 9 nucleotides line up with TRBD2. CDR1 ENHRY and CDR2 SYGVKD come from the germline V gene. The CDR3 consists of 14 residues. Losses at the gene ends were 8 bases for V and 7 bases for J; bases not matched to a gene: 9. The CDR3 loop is CAISGGLAINEQFF. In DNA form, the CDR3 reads TGTGCCATCTCAGGCGGACTAGCGATTAATGAGCAGTTCTTC.

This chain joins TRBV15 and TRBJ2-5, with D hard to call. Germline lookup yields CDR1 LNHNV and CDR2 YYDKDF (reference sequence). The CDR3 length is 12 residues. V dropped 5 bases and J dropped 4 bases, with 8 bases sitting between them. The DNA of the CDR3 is TGTGCCACCAGCTACCAGCGAGAGACCCAGTACTTC. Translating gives CATSYQRETQYF. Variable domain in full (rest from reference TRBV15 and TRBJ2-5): DAMVIQNPRYQVTQFGKPVTLSCSQTLNHNVMYWYQQKSSQAPKLLFHYYDKDFNNEADTPDNFQSRRPNTSFCFLDIRSPGLGDTAMYLCATSYQRETQYFGPGTRLLVL.